The rows below give T cell receptor beta chains drawn from one sample of a study of CD8 T cells in Susac syndrome. TCRdb re-analysed the immunoSEQ multiplex PCR reads in MiXCR, keeping a single row per CDR3 protein. This table holds 250,000 to 300,000 distinct CDR3 sequences, more than 75% found once. The sequencing sample was made of CD8+ T cells from PBMCs. Receptor source: a human donor with multiple sclerosis. CDR3s include the opening cysteine and the closing phenylalanine or tryptophan. Fields, in order: V gene, clone size, D gene, J gene, CDR3 protein, CDR3 DNA. The D gene is left open where the match is weak. Not all rows give a size; the values are once, few, many and, for expanded clones, a class.

v_gene: TRBV6-2/TRBV6-3; abundance: NA; d_gene: NA; j_gene: TRBJ1-2; CDR3aa: CASSYHVRENGYTF; CDR3nt: TGTGCCAGCAGTTATCACGTCAGGGAGAATGGCTACACCTTC
v_gene: TRBV10-3; abundance: NA; d_gene: TRBD1; j_gene: TRBJ2-2; CDR3aa: CAISETDRVNTGELFF; CDR3nt: TGTGCCATCAGTGAGACGGACAGGGTGAACACCGGGGAGCTGTTTTTT
v_gene: TRBV28; abundance: NA; d_gene: TRBD1; j_gene: TRBJ2-2; CDR3aa: CARGPGQGVPGELFF; CDR3nt: TGTGCCAGGGGTCCGGGACAGGGGGTTCCCGGGGAGCTGTTTTTT
v_gene: TRBV11-3; abundance: NA; d_gene: NA; j_gene: TRBJ2-1; CDR3aa: CASSFETYNEQFF; CDR3nt: TGTGCCAGCAGCTTTGAGACTTACAATGAGCAGTTCTTC
v_gene: TRBV7-9; abundance: NA; d_gene: NA; j_gene: TRBJ2-7; CDR3aa: CASSKDNYEQYF; CDR3nt: TGTGCCAGCAGCAAGGACAACTACGAGCAGTACTTC
v_gene: TRBV24-1; abundance: NA; d_gene: TRBD1; j_gene: TRBJ1-1; CDR3aa: CATSGQGGNTEAFF; CDR3nt: TGTGCCACCAGTGGGCAGGGGGGTAACACTGAAGCTTTCTTT
v_gene: TRBV5-1; abundance: NA; d_gene: TRBD2; j_gene: TRBJ2-1; CDR3aa: CASSLDSGKSYNEQFF; CDR3nt: TGCGCCAGCAGCTTGGATAGCGGGAAATCCTACAATGAGCAGTTCTTC
v_gene: TRBV28; abundance: NA; d_gene: TRBD2; j_gene: TRBJ2-3; CDR3aa: CASTTGLASDTQYF; CDR3nt: TGTGCCAGCACCACGGGACTAGCGTCAGATACGCAGTATTTT
v_gene: TRBV5-1; abundance: NA; d_gene: TRBD1; j_gene: TRBJ1-5; CDR3aa: CASRSDRGRGQPQHF; CDR3nt: TGCGCCAGCAGATCGGACAGGGGAAGGGGGCAGCCCCAGCATTTT
v_gene: TRBV20-1; abundance: NA; d_gene: TRBD2; j_gene: TRBJ2-5; CDR3aa: CSARLLAGEETQYF; CDR3nt: TGCAGTGCTAGACTACTAGCGGGAGAAGAGACCCAGTACTTC
v_gene: TRBV20-1; abundance: NA; d_gene: TRBD1; j_gene: TRBJ1-5; CDR3aa: CSANNRGVGNQPQHF; CDR3nt: TGCAGTGCCAACAACAGGGGCGTGGGGAATCAGCCCCAGCATTTT
v_gene: TRBV4-1; abundance: once; d_gene: NA; j_gene: TRBJ2-1; CDR3aa: CASSPPSASSYNEQFF; CDR3nt: TGCGCCAGCAGCCCACCTAGCGCGAGCTCCTACAATGAGCAGTTCTTC
v_gene: TRBV20-1; abundance: NA; d_gene: TRBD2; j_gene: TRBJ2-7; CDR3aa: CSARDLLAVYEQYF; CDR3nt: TGCAGTGCTAGAGATCTACTAGCGGTGTACGAGCAGTACTTC
v_gene: TRBV27; abundance: NA; d_gene: TRBD2; j_gene: TRBJ2-7; CDR3aa: CASQRDRGYEQYF; CDR3nt: TGTGCCAGTCAGCGGGATAGGGGATACGAGCAGTACTTC
v_gene: TRBV27; abundance: NA; d_gene: TRBD1; j_gene: TRBJ2-2; CDR3aa: CANITDREHGELFF; CDR3nt: TGTGCCAACATTACCGACAGGGAGCACGGGGAGCTGTTTTTT
v_gene: TRBV5-6; abundance: NA; d_gene: TRBD2; j_gene: TRBJ2-2; CDR3aa: CASSGTSGYSGELFF; CDR3nt: TGTGCCAGCAGCGGGACTAGCGGGTATTCCGGGGAGCTGTTTTTT
v_gene: TRBV5-4; abundance: NA; d_gene: NA; j_gene: TRBJ1-1; CDR3aa: CASSPGAGMNTEAFF; CDR3nt: TGTGCCAGCAGCCCGGGAGCTGGGATGAACACTGAAGCTTTCTTT
v_gene: TRBV27; abundance: NA; d_gene: NA; j_gene: TRBJ1-1; CDR3aa: CASSRGVLNTEAFF; CDR3nt: TGTGCCAGCAGTCGCGGGGTTCTGAACACTGAAGCTTTCTTT
v_gene: TRBV15; abundance: NA; d_gene: TRBD2; j_gene: TRBJ2-5; CDR3aa: CATSRDRGSETQYF; CDR3nt: TGTGCCACCAGCAGAGACCGCGGGAGTGAGACCCAGTACTTC
v_gene: TRBV7-9; abundance: NA; d_gene: TRBD2; j_gene: TRBJ2-3; CDR3aa: CASSLLSGASTDTQYF; CDR3nt: TGTGCCAGCAGCCTTCTTAGCGGGGCTAGCACAGATACGCAGTATTTT
v_gene: TRBV12-3/TRBV12-4; abundance: NA; d_gene: TRBD2; j_gene: TRBJ2-7; CDR3aa: CASSLDVGLAVSSYEQYF; CDR3nt: TGTGCCAGCAGTTTGGACGTCGGACTAGCGGTTAGCTCCTACGAGCAGTACTTC
v_gene: TRBV7-9; abundance: NA; d_gene: NA; j_gene: TRBJ1-5; CDR3aa: CASSLEAGSNQPQHF; CDR3nt: TGTGCCAGCAGCTTAGAAGCTGGGAGTAATCAGCCCCAGCATTTT
v_gene: TRBV20-1; abundance: once; d_gene: TRBD2; j_gene: TRBJ2-7; CDR3aa: CSARANSGGSSYEQYF; CDR3nt: TGCAGTGCTAGAGCCAATAGCGGGGGAAGCTCCTACGAGCAGTACTTC
v_gene: TRBV19; abundance: NA; d_gene: NA; j_gene: TRBJ2-7; CDR3aa: CASSIVGVSYEQYF; CDR3nt: TGTGCCAGTAGTATTGTGGGAGTGTCCTACGAGCAGTACTTC
v_gene: TRBV5-4; abundance: NA; d_gene: TRBD1; j_gene: TRBJ1-1; CDR3aa: CASSFPGQGKNTEAFF; CDR3nt: TGTGCCAGCAGCTTCCCGGGACAGGGGAAGAACACTGAAGCTTTCTTT
v_gene: TRBV14; abundance: NA; d_gene: TRBD2; j_gene: TRBJ2-3; CDR3aa: CASSQDLGTSVLGDTQYF; CDR3nt: TGTGCCAGCAGCCAAGATTTAGGGACTAGCGTCCTGGGGGATACGCAGTATTTT
v_gene: TRBV28; abundance: NA; d_gene: TRBD1; j_gene: TRBJ2-3; CDR3aa: CASGQGVGPDTQYF; CDR3nt: TGTGCCTCCGGACAGGGGGTCGGTCCAGATACGCAGTATTTT
v_gene: TRBV27; abundance: NA; d_gene: NA; j_gene: TRBJ2-4; CDR3aa: CASKPGGYLINIQYF; CDR3nt: TGTGCCAGCAAACCTGGAGGCTACCTCATCAACATTCAGTACTTC
v_gene: TRBV3-1; abundance: NA; d_gene: TRBD2; j_gene: TRBJ2-1; CDR3aa: CASVGGGRERNEQFF; CDR3nt: TGTGCCAGCGTTGGGGGTGGGCGGGAGAGAAATGAGCAGTTCTTC
v_gene: TRBV9; abundance: NA; d_gene: NA; j_gene: TRBJ2-7; CDR3aa: CASSVKIGGEQYF; CDR3nt: TGTGCCAGCAGCGTAAAAATAGGGGGCGAGCAGTACTTC
v_gene: TRBV27; abundance: NA; d_gene: NA; j_gene: TRBJ1-5; CDR3aa: CASSPSEGVQPQHF; CDR3nt: TGTGCCAGCAGCCCTTCCGAGGGGGTCCAGCCCCAGCATTTT
v_gene: TRBV7-9; abundance: few; d_gene: TRBD2; j_gene: TRBJ2-7; CDR3aa: CASSSRIAGPSEQYF; CDR3nt: TGTGCCAGCAGCTCGCGAATAGCGGGGCCCTCCGAGCAGTACTTC
v_gene: TRBV27; abundance: NA; d_gene: TRBD1; j_gene: TRBJ2-7; CDR3aa: CASSLNGGQGPYEQYF; CDR3nt: TGTGCCAGCAGTTTAAATGGCGGACAGGGTCCCTACGAGCAGTACTTC
v_gene: TRBV2; abundance: NA; d_gene: TRBD1; j_gene: TRBJ1-1; CDR3aa: CASSERAQGATEAFF; CDR3nt: TGTGCCAGCAGTGAAAGAGCACAGGGGGCAACTGAAGCTTTCTTT
v_gene: TRBV20-1; abundance: NA; d_gene: NA; j_gene: TRBJ1-4; CDR3aa: CSAHRPRTAPNEKLFF; CDR3nt: TGCAGTGCTCACCGACCGAGGACCGCACCTAATGAAAAACTGTTTTTT
v_gene: TRBV28; abundance: NA; d_gene: NA; j_gene: TRBJ2-5; CDR3aa: CASSPETGSWQETQHF; CDR3nt: TGTGCCAGCAGCCCGGAGACCGGGAGTTGGCAAGAGACCCAGCACTTC
v_gene: TRBV7-2; abundance: few; d_gene: TRBD1; j_gene: TRBJ2-3; CDR3aa: CASSLGTGRDTQYF; CDR3nt: TGTGCCAGCAGCTTAGGGACAGGGAGGGATACGCAGTATTTT
v_gene: TRBV6-8; abundance: NA; d_gene: NA; j_gene: TRBJ1-5; CDR3aa: CASSPRAFSNQPQHF; CDR3nt: TGTGCCAGCAGTCCCCGGGCCTTTAGCAATCAGCCCCAGCATTTT
v_gene: TRBV7-3; abundance: NA; d_gene: TRBD2; j_gene: TRBJ2-3; CDR3aa: CASSLIAGGPVTQYF; CDR3nt: TGTGCCAGCAGCTTAATAGCGGGAGGGCCAGTTACGCAGTATTTT
v_gene: TRBV7-8; abundance: NA; d_gene: NA; j_gene: TRBJ1-4; CDR3aa: CASSPGQLNNEKLFF; CDR3nt: TGTGCCAGCAGCCCAGGACAGCTCAATAATGAAAAACTGTTTTTT
v_gene: TRBV28; abundance: NA; d_gene: NA; j_gene: TRBJ1-5; CDR3aa: CASSLAGRYSNQPQHF; CDR3nt: TGTGCCAGCAGTTTAGCGGGCCGATATAGCAATCAGCCCCAGCATTTT
v_gene: TRBV9; abundance: NA; d_gene: TRBD2; j_gene: TRBJ2-3; CDR3aa: CASSWAIAGDTQYF; CDR3nt: TGTGCCAGCAGCTGGGCGATAGCGGGTGATACGCAGTATTTT
v_gene: TRBV7-6; abundance: NA; d_gene: NA; j_gene: TRBJ2-7; CDR3aa: CARSSAPNYEQYF; CDR3nt: TGTGCCAGATCGTCAGCGCCTAATTACGAGCAGTACTTC
v_gene: TRBV28; abundance: NA; d_gene: NA; j_gene: TRBJ2-4; CDR3aa: CASSLGAAGGLYSPLAKNIQYF; CDR3nt: TGTGCCAGCAGTTTAGGGGCCGCAGGGGGGCTGTACTCTCCTCTGGCCAAAAACATTCAGTACTTC
v_gene: TRBV27; abundance: NA; d_gene: TRBD2; j_gene: TRBJ2-3; CDR3aa: CASRLAGGRWDTQYF; CDR3nt: TGTGCCAGCAGACTAGCGGGAGGGCGTTGGGATACGCAGTATTTT
v_gene: TRBV19; abundance: NA; d_gene: NA; j_gene: TRBJ2-3; CDR3aa: CASRPFRDHTDTQYF; CDR3nt: TGTGCCAGTAGACCTTTCCGGGACCACACAGATACGCAGTATTTT
v_gene: TRBV14; abundance: NA; d_gene: NA; j_gene: TRBJ2-1; CDR3aa: CASSQEGSAKGYNEQFF; CDR3nt: TGTGCCAGCAGCCAAGAAGGCTCGGCGAAGGGCTACAATGAGCAGTTCTTC
v_gene: TRBV29-1; abundance: NA; d_gene: NA; j_gene: TRBJ2-3; CDR3aa: CSVFGFGNTDTQYF; CDR3nt: TGCAGCGTCTTCGGTTTCGGGAACACAGATACGCAGTATTTT
v_gene: TRBV27; abundance: NA; d_gene: TRBD2; j_gene: TRBJ2-1; CDR3aa: CASSFLPSSGYNEQFF; CDR3nt: TGTGCCAGCAGTTTCCTACCCTCTAGCGGATACAATGAGCAGTTCTTC
v_gene: TRBV7-9; abundance: NA; d_gene: NA; j_gene: TRBJ2-2; CDR3aa: CASYGQRVNTGELFF; CDR3nt: TGTGCCAGCTATGGACAGAGGGTGAACACCGGGGAGCTGTTTTTT